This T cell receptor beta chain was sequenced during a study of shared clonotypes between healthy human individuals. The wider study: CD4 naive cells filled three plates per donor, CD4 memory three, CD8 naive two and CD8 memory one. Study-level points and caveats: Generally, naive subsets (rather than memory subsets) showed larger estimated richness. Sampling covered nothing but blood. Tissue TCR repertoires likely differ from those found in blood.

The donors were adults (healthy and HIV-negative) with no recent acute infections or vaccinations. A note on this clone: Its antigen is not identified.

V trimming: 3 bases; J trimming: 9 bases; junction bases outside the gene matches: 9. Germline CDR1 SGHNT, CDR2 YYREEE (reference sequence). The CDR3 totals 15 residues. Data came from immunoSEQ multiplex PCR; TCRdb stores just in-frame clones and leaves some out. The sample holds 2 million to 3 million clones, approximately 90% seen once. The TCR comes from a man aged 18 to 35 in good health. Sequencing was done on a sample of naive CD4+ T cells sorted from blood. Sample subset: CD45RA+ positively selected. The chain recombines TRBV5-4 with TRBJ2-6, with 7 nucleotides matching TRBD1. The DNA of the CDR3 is TGTGCCAGCAGCTCCTGGACAGGAATGGTCAACGTCCTGACTTTC. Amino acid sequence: CASSSWTGMVNVLTF.